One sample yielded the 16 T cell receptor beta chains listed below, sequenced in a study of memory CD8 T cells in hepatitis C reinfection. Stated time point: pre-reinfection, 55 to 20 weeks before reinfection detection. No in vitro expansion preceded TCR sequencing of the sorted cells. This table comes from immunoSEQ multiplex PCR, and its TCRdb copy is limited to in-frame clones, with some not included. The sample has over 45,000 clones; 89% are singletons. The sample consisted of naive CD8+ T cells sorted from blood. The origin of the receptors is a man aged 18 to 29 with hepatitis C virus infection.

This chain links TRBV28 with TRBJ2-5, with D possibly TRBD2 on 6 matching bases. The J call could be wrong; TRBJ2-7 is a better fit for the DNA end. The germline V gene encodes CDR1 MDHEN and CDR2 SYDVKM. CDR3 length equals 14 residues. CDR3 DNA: TGTGCCAGCAGTTACCGGGACTCCTACTACGAGCAGTACTTC. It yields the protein CASSYRDSYYEQYF.

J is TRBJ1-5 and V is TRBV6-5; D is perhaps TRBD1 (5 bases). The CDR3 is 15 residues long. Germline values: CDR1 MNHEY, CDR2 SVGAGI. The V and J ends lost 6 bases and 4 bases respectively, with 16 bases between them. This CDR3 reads CASSQIPGLNQPQHF. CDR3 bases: TGTGCCAGCAGCCAAATTCCAGGGCTAAATCAGCCCCAGCATTTT.

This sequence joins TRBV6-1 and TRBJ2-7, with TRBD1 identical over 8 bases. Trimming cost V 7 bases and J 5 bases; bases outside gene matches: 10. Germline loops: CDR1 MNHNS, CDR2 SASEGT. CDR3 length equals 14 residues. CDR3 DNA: TGTGCCAGCACCCAGGGGGCAACGACTAACGAGCAGTACTTC. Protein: CASTQGATTNEQYF.

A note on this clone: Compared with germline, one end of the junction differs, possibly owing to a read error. CDR3 in DNA: TGTGCCAGCAACTTGAACACAGGGGCTGGCTATGGCTACACCTTC. It translates to CASNLNTGAGYGYTF. The chain couples TRBV5-4 to TRBJ1-2, with TRBD1 identical over 7 bases. The CDR3 is made up of 15 amino acids. Germline values: CDR1 SGHNT, CDR2 YYREEE (reference sequence).

The DNA of the CDR3 is TGCGCCAGCAGCCAAGGAGCAGGCGATAGCTCCTACGAGCAGTACTTC. It specifies CASSQGAGDSSYEQYF. The V and J genes are TRBV4-1 and TRBJ2-7; D ambiguous. Deletions cut 1 base from V and 0 bases from J, with 13 bases between. CDR3 length: 16 residues. In germline, CDR1 is MGHRA, CDR2 YSYEKL.

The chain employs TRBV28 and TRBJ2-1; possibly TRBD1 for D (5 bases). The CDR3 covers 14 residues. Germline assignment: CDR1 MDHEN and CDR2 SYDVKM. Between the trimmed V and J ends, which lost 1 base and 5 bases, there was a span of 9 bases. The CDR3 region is CASSLSGLNNEQFF. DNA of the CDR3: TGTGCCAGCAGTTTATCAGGGTTGAACAATGAGCAGTTCTTC.

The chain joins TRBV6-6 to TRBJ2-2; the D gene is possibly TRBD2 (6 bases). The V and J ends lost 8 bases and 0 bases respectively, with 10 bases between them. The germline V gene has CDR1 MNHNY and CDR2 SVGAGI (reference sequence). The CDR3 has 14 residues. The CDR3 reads CASVSGPNTGELFF. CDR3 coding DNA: TGTGCCAGCGTAAGCGGGCCGAACACCGGGGAGCTGTTTTTT.

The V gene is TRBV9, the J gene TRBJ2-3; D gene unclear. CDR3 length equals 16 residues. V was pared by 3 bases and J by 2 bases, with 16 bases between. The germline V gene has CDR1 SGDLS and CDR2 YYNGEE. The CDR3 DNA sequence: TGTGCCAGCAGCGCAGGTTCCGGAATGGCCACAGATACGCAGTATTTT. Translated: CASSAGSGMATDTQYF.

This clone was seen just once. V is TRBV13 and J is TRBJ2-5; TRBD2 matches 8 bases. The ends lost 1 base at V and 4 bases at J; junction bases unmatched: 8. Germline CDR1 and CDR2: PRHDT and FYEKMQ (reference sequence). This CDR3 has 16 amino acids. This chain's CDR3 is CASSLARGGALETQYF. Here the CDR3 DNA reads TGTGCCAGCAGCTTAGCCCGGGGGGGTGCATTAGAGACCCAGTACTTC.

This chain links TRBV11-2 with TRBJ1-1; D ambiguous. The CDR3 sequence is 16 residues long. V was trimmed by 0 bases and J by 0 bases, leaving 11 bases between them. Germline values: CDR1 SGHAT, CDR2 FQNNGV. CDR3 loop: CASSLDVWQMNTEAFF. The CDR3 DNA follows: TGTGCCAGCAGCTTAGACGTTTGGCAGATGAACACTGAAGCTTTCTTT. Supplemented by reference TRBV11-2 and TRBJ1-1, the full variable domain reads EAGVAQSPRYKIIEKRQSVAFWCNPISGHATLYWYQQILGQGPKLLIQFQNNGVVDDSQLPKDRFSAERLKGVDSTLKIQPAKLEDSAVYLCASSLDVWQMNTEAFFGQGTRLTVV.

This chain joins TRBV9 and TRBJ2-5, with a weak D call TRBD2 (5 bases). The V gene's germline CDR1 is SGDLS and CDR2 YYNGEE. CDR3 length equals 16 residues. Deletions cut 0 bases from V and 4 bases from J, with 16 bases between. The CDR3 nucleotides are TGTGCCAGCAGCGTAGGGGAGTGGGAGCAAATAGAGACCCAGTACTTC. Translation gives CASSVGEWEQIETQYF.

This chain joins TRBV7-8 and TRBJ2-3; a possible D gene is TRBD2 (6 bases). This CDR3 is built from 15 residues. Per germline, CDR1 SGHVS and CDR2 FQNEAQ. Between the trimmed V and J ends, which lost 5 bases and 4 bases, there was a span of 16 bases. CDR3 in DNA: TGTGCCAGCAGCGGGGGGAGCCACCCGTCAGATACGCAGTATTTT. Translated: CASSGGSHPSDTQYF.

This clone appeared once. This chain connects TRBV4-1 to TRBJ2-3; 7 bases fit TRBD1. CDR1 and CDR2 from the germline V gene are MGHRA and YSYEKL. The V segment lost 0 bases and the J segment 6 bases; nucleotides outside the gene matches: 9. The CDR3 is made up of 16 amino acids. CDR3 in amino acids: CASSQDGRGRGDTQYF. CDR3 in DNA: TGCGCCAGCAGCCAAGATGGTAGGGGGCGCGGGGATACGCAGTATTTT.

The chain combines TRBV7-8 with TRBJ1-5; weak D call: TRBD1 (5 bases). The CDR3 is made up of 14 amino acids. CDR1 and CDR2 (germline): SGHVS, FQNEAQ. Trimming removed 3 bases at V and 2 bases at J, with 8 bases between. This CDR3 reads CASSLGGGNQPQHF. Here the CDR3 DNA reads TGTGCCAGCAGCTTGGGGGGGGGCAATCAGCCCCAGCATTTT.

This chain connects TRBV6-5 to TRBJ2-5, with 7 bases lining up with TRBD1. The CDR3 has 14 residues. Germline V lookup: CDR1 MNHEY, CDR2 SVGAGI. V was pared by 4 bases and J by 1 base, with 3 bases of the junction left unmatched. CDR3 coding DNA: TGTGCCAGCAGTTTTACAGGGGCCCAAGAGACCCAGTACTTC. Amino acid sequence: CASSFTGAQETQYF.

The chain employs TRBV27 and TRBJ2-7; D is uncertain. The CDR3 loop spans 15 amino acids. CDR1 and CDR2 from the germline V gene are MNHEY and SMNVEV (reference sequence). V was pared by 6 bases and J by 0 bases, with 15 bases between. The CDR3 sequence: CASRPPQSFSYEQYF. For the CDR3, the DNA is TGTGCCAGCAGGCCCCCACAGAGCTTCTCCTACGAGCAGTACTTC.